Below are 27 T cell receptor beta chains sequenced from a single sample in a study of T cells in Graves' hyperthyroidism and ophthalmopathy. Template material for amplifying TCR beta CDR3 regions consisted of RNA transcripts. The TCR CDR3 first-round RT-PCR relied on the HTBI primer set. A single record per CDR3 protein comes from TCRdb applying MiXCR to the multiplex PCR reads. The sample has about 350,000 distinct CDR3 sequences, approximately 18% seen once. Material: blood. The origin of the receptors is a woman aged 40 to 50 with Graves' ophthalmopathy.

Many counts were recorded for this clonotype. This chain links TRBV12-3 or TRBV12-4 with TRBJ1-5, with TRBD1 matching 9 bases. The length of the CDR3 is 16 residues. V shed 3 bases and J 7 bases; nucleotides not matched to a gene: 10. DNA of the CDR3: TGTGCCAGCAGTTTCCAAAGGGGACAGGGAGGCCAGCCCCAGCATTTT. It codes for CASSFQRGQGGQPQHF.

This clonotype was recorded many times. CDR3 sequence reads: CASRQTGVMNTEAFF. The CDR3 nucleotides are TGTGCCAGCAGACAGACAGGGGTCATGAACACTGAAGCTTTCTTT. V is TRBV6-1 and J is TRBJ1-1; 8 bases are shared with TRBD1. The V and J ends lost 6 bases and 0 bases, in that order; junction bases with no gene match: 6. CDR1 is MNHNS and CDR2 is SASEGT in the germline V gene. The CDR3 extends over 15 amino acids.

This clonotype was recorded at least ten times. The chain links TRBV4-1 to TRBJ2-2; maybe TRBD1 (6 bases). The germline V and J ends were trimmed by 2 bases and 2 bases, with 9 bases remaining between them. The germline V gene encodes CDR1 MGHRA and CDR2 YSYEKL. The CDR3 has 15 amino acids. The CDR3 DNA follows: TGCGCCAGCAGCCAACCGGACAGCAACACCGGGGAGCTGTTTTTT. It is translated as CASSQPDSNTGELFF.

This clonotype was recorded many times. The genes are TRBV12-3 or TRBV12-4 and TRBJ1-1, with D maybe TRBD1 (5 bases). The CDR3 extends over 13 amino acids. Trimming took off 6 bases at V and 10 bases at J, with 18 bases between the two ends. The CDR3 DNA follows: TGTGCCAGCAGGAACCAGGGCGCTGAGGGAGCTTTCTTT. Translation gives CASRNQGAEGAFF.

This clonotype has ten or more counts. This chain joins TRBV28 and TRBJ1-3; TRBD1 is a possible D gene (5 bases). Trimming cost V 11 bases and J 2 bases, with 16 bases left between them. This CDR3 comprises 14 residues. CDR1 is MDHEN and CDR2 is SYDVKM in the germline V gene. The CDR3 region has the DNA TGTGCCTGGGGGGGGTCTCCCACTGGAAACACCATATATTTT. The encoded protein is CAWGGSPTGNTIYF.

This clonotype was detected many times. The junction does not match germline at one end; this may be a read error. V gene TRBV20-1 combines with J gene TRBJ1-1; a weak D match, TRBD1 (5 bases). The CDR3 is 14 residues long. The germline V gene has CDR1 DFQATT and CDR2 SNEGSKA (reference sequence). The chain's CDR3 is CNAPRTYMNTEAFF. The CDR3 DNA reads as TGCAATGCTCCACGGACATATATGAACACTGAAGCTTTCTTT.

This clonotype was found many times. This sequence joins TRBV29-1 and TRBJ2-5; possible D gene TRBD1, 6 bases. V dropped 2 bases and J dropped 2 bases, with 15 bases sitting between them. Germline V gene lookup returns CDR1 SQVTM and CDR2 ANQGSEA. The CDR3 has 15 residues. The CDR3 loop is CSVEKRNRAQETQYF. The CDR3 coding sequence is TGCAGCGTTGAAAAAAGGAACAGGGCTCAAGAGACCCAGTACTTC.

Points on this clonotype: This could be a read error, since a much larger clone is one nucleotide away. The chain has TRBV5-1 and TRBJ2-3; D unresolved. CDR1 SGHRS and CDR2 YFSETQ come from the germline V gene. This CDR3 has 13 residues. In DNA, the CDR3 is TGCGCCAGCTTCGGCACTGGCACAGATTCGCAGTATTTT. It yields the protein CASFGTGTDSQYF.

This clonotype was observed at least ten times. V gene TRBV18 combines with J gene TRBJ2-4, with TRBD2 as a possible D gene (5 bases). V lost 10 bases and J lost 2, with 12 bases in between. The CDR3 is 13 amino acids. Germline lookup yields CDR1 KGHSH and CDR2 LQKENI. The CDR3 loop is CATSGGPKNIQYF. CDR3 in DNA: TGTGCCACCTCCGGAGGACCCAAAAACATTCAGTACTTC.

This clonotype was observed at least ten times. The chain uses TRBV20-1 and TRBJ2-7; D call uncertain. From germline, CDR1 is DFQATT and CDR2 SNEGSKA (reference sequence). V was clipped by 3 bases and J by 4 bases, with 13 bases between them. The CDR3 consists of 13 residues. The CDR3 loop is CSASSRPLYEQYF. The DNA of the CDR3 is TGCAGTGCTAGCTCCAGGCCTTTGTACGAGCAGTACTTC.

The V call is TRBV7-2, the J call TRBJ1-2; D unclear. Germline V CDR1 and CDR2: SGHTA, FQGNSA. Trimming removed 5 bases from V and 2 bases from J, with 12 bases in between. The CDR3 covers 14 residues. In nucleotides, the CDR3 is TGTGCCAGCAGCCCACAGACGGAAAACTATGGCTACACCTTC. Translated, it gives CASSPQTENYGYTF. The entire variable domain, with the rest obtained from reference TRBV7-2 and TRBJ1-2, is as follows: GAGVSQSPSNKVTEKGKDVELRCDPISGHTALYWYRQSLGQGLEFLIYFQGNSAPDKSGLPSDRFSAERTGGSVSTLTIQRTQQEDSAVYLCASSPQTENYGYTFGSGTRLTVV.

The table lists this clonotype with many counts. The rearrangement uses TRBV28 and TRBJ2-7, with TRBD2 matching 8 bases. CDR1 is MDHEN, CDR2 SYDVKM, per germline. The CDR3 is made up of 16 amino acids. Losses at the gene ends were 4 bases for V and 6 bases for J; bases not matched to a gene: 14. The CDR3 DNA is TGTGCCAGCAGTTCGAAGGAAGCGGGAGCCCTCTTCGAGCAGTACTTC. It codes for CASSSKEAGALFEQYF.

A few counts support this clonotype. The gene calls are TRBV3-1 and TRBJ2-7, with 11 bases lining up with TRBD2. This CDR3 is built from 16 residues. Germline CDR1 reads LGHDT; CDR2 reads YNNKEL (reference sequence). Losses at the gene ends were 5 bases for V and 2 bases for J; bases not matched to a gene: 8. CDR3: CASSRNLAGGTYEQYF. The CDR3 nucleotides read TGTGCCAGCAGCAGAAATCTAGCGGGAGGAACCTACGAGCAGTACTTC.

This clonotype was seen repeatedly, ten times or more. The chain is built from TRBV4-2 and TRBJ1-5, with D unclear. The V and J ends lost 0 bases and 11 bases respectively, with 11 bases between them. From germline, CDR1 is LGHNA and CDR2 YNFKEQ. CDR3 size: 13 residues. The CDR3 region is CASSQDRNMAQHF. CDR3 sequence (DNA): TGTGCCAGCAGCCAAGATCGGAATATGGCCCAGCATTTT.

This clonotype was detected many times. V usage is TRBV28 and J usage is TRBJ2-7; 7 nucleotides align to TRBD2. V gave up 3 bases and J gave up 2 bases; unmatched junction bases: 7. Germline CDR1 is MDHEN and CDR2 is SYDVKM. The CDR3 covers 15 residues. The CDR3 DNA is TGTGCCAGCAGTTTCCGGGCTAGCGGACCCTACGAGCAGTACTTC. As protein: CASSFRASGPYEQYF.

The CDR3: CASSPRPESEAFF. CDR3 DNA sequence: TGTGCCAGCAGCCCTAGACCGGAGTCTGAAGCTTTCTTT. The chain couples TRBV7-2 to TRBJ1-1, with D unresolved. This CDR3 has 13 amino acids. CDR1 SGHTA and CDR2 FQGNSA come from the germline V gene. V lost 5 bases to trimming and J lost 6 bases, with 13 bases between them.

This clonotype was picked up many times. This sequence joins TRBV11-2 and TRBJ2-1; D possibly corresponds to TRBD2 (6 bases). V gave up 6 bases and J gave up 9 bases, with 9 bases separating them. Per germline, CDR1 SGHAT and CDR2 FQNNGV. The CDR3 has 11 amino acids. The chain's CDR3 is CASSFGSEQFF. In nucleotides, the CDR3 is TGTGCCAGCAGTTTCGGGAGTGAGCAGTTCTTC. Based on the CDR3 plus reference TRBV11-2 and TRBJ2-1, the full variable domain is EAGVAQSPRYKIIEKRQSVAFWCNPISGHATLYWYQQILGQGPKLLIQFQNNGVVDDSQLPKDRFSAERLKGVDSTLKIQPAKLEDSAVYLCASSFGSEQFFGPGTRLTVL.

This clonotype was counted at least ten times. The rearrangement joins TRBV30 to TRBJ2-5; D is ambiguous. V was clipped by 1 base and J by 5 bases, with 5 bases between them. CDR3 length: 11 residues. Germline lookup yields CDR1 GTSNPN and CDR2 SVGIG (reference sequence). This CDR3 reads CAWSGSETQYF. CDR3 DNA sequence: TGTGCCTGGAGTGGTTCCGAGACCCAGTACTTC.

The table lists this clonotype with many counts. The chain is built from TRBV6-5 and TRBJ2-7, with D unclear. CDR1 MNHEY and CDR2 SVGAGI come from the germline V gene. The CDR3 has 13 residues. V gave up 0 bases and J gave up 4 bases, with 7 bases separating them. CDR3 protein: CASSYSQPYEQYF. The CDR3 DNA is TGTGCCAGCAGTTACTCCCAGCCTTACGAGCAGTACTTC.

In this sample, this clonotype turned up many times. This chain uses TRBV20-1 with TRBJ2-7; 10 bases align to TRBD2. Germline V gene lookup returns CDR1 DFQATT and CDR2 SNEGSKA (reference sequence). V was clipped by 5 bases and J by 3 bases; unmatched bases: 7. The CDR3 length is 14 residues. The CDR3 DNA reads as TGCAGTGCTCCCGGGACTAGCGTGCGCTACGAGCAGTACTTC. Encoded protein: CSAPGTSVRYEQYF.

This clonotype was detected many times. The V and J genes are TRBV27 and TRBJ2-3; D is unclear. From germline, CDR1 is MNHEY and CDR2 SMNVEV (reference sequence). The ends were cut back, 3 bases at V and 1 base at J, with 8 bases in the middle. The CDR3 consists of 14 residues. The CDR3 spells CASSLGFGTDTQYF. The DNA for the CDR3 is TGTGCCAGCAGTTTGGGATTCGGCACAGATACGCAGTATTTT.

The CDR3 DNA sequence: TGTGCCAGCAGCTTAGCCGGGCTAGCGGAAATCAAAAACATTCAGTACTTC. The encoded protein is CASSLAGLAEIKNIQYF. The chain recombines TRBV11-2 with TRBJ2-4, with TRBD2 matching 7 bases. With 1 base clipped from V and 3 bases from J, the junction kept 9 bases outside the gene matches. The CDR3 is made up of 17 amino acids. CDR1 and CDR2 (germline): SGHAT, FQNNGV.

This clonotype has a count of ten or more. Here the CDR3 reads CASSPRGQRTGELFF. The DNA of the CDR3 is TGTGCCAGCTCACCAAGGGGGCAGCGGACCGGGGAGCTGTTTTTT. The chain employs TRBV18 and TRBJ2-2, with 7 bases identical to TRBD1. J gave up 5 bases and V 2 bases, and 5 bases lay outside the gene matches. Germline V gene data show CDR1 as KGHSH and CDR2 as LQKENI. This CDR3 has 15 amino acids.

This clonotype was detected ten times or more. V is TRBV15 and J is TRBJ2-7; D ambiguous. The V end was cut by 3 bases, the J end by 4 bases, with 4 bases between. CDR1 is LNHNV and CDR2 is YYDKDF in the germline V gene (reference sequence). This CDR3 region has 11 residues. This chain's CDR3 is CATSSGYEQYF. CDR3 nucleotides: TGTGCCACCAGCAGTGGGTACGAGCAGTACTTC.

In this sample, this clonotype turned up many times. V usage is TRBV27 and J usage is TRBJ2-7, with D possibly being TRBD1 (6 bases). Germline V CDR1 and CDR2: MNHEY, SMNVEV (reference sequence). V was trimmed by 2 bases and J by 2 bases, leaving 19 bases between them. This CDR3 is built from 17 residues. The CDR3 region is CASSLLLGTGTPYEQYF. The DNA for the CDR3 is TGTGCCAGCAGTTTACTTCTTGGTACCGGGACACCCTACGAGCAGTACTTC.

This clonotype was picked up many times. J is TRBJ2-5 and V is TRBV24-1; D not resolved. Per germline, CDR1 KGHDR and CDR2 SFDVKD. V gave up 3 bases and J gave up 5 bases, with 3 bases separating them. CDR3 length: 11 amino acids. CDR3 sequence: CATSDAETQYF. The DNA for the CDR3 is TGTGCCACCAGTGATGCTGAGACCCAGTACTTC.

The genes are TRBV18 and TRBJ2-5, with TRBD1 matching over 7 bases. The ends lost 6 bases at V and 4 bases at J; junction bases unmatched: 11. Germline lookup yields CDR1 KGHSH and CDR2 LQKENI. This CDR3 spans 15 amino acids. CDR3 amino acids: CASSPDRVVAETQYF. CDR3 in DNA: TGTGCCAGCTCTCCCGACAGGGTGGTAGCAGAGACCCAGTACTTC.